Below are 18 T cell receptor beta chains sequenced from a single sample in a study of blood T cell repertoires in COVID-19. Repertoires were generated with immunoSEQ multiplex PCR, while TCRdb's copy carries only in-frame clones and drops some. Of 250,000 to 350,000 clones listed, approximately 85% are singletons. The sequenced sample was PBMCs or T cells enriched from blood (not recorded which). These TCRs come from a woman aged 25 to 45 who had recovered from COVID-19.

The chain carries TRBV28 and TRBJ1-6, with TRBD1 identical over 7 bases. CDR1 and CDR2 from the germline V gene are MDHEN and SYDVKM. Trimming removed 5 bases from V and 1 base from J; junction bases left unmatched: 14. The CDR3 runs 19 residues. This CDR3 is CASSSRDRHPRSYNSPLHF. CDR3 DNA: TGTGCCAGCAGTAGCCGGGACAGACACCCCCGTTCCTATAATTCACCCCTCCACTTT. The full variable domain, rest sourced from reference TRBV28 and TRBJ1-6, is DVKVTQSSRYLVKRTGEKVFLECVQDMDHENMFWYRQDPGLGLRLIYFSYDVKMKEKGDIPEGYSVSREKKERFSLILESASTNQTSMYLCASSSRDRHPRSYNSPLHFGNGTRLTVT.

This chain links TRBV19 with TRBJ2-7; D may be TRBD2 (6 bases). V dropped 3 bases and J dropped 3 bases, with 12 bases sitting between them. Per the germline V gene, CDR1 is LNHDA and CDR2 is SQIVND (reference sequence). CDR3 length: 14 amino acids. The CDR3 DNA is TGTGCCAGTAGTATCGTGGGGGGAAACTACGAGCAGTACTTC. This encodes CASSIVGGNYEQYF.

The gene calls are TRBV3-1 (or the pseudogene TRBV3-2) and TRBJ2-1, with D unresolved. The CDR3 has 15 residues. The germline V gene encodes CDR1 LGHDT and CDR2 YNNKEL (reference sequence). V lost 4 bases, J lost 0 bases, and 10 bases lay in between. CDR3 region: CASSPGSSSYNEQFF. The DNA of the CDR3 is TGTGCCAGCAGCCCCGGATCTAGCTCCTACAATGAGCAGTTCTTC.

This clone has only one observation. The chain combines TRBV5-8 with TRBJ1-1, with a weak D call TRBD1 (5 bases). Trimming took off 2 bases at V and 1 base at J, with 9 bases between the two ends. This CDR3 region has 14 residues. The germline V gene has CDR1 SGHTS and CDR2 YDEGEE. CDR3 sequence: CASSFWGGNTEAFF. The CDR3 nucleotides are TGTGCCAGCAGCTTTTGGGGGGGGAACACTGAAGCTTTCTTT.

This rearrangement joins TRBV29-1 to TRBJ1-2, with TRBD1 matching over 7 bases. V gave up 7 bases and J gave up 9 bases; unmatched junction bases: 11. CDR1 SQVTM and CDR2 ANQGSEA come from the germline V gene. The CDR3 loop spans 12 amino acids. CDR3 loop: CSASRAGQRYTF. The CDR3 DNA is TGCAGCGCCTCAAGGGCGGGACAGCGCTACACCTTC.

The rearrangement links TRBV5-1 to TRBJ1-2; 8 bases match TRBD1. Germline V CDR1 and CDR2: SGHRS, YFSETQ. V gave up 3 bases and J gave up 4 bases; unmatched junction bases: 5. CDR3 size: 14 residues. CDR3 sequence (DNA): TGCGCCAGCAGCTGGGGGACAGGCTCCTATGGCTACACCTTC. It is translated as CASSWGTGSYGYTF.

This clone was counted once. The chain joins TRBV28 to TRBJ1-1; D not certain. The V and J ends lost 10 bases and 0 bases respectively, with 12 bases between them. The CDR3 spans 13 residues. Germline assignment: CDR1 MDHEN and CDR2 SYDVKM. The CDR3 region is CATRDRMNTEAFF. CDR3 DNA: TGTGCCACACGAGATCGAATGAACACTGAAGCTTTCTTT.

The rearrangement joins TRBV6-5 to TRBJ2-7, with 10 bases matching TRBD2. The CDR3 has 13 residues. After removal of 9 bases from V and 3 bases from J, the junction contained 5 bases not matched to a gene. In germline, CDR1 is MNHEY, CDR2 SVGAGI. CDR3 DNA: TGTGCCAGTAGCGGGGGGATTTACTACGAGCAGTACTTC. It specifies CASSGGIYYEQYF.

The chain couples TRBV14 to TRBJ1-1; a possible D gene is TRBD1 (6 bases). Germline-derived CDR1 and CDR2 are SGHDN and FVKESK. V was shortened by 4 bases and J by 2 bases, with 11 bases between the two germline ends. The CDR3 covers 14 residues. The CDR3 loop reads CASSPWDTNTEAFF. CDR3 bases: TGTGCCAGCAGCCCTTGGGACACCAACACTGAAGCTTTCTTT.

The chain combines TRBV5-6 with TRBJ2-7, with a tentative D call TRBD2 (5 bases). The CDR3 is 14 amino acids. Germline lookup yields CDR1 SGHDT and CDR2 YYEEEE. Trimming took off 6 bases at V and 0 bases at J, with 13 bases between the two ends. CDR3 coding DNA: TGTGCCAGCAACGCCCGGACTTACTCCTACGAGCAGTACTTC. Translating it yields CASNARTYSYEQYF.

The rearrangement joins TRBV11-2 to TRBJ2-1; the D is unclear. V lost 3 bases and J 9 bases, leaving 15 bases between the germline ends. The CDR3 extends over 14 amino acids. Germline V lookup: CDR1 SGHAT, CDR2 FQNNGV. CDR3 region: CASSLVRGGIEQFF. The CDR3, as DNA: TGTGCCAGCAGCTTGGTTCGAGGCGGCATTGAGCAGTTCTTC.

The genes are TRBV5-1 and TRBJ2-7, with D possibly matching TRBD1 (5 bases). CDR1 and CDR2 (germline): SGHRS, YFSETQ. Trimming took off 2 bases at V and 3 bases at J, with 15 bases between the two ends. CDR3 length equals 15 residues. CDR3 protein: CASSFDSNSRYEQYF. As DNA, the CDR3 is TGCGCCAGCAGCTTCGACAGTAACTCCCGCTACGAGCAGTACTTC.

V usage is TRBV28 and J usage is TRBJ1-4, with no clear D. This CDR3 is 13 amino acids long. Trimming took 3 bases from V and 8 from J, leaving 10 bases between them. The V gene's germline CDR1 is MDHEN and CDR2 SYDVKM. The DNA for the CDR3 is TGTGCCAGCAGTTTGAGGGCAAGGGAAAAACTGTTTTTT. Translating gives CASSLRAREKLFF.

The CDR3 protein is CASIPAGQGYTEAFF. In DNA, the CDR3 is TGTGCCAGCATCCCGGCAGGACAGGGTTACACTGAAGCTTTCTTT. The chain has TRBV6-2 or TRBV6-3 and TRBJ1-1; TRBD1 aligns across 8 bases. This CDR3 region has 15 residues. V dropped 7 bases and J dropped 3; count of bases not matched to a gene: 10. Germline loops: CDR1 MNHEY, CDR2 SVGEGT.

CDR3 sequence reads: CASRDGDYNEQFF. CDR3 DNA sequence: TGTGCCAGCAGGGACGGGGACTACAATGAGCAGTTCTTC. The chain is built from TRBV4-2 and TRBJ2-1, with TRBD2 as a possible D gene (5 bases). The germline gives CDR1 LGHNA, CDR2 YNFKEQ. The CDR3 loop spans 13 amino acids. V lost 6 bases and J 3 bases, leaving 9 bases between the germline ends.

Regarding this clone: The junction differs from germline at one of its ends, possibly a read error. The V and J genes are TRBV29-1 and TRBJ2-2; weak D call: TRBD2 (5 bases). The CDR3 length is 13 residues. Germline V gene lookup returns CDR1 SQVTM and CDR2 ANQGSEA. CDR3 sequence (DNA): TGCAGCGTTGAAGACGGGAACTCCGGGGAGCTGTTTTTT. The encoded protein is CSVEDGNSGELFF.

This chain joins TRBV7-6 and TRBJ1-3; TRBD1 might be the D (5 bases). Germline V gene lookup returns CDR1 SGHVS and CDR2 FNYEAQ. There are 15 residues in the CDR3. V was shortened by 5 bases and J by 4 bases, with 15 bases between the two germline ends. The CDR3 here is CASSPTPGRGNTIYF. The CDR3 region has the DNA TGTGCCAGCAGCCCGACCCCAGGGAGGGGAAACACCATATATTTT.

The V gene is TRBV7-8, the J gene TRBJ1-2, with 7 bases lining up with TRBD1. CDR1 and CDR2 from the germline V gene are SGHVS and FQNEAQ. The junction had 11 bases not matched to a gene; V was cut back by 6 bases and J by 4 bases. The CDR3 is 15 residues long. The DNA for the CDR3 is TGTGCCAGCAGACTCATGGCAGGGGGGAGCTATGGCTACACCTTC. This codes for CASRLMAGGSYGYTF.